This TCR beta chain originates from a study of metastatic and nonmetastatic thyroid tumors. For the study at large: Malignant and benign thyroid patients had repertoires compared in peripheral blood and tumor or nodule tissue. Study-wide results and limits: The study reportedly found significantly higher TCR beta diversity in malignant thyroid tumors than benign nodules, in blood and tumor.

Looked up from germline, CDR1 is SNHLY and CDR2 is FYNNEI. CDR3 length: 13 amino acids. V was shortened by 6 bases and J by 2 bases, with 7 bases between the two germline ends. Among the patients, none had received any treatment before thyroid surgery. Original data processing: What underpinned the distant-metastasis classifier for papillary thyroid cancer was the set of CDR3 differences across clinicopathological groups. Via MiXCR, TCRdb re-called the PCR reads. These V and J calls rely on TCRdb rather than the paper's analysis. The repertoire holds under 20,000 clones, about 33% seen once, with more than 8% in the top ten. This clone is deemed medium-sized (0.01 to 0.1%). Its specificity is not known. This CDR3 is also generated by other DNA sequences in the sample.

Source material: tumor tissue. The receptor's source is a male donor with papillary thyroid cancer or a benign thyroid nodule (not recorded which). Some clones in this sample may be carry-over from other donors' samples. The gene calls are TRBV2 and TRBJ2-2, with D unresolved. CDR3 bases: TGTGCCAGCAGGCTAACAAACACCGGGGAGCTGTTTTTT. Its translation is CASRLTNTGELFF.